This note documents a single T cell receptor (beta chain) sequence. Its antigen remains unidentified. Sequencing used immunoSEQ multiplex PCR; TCRdb keeps in-frame clones, though not all of them. The table lists 75,000 to 95,000 clones, 96% of them singletons. The data were obtained in a study of cytomegalovirus exposure and HLA in healthy donors. Findings and limits, study-wide: The study found most TCR sequences rare, yet found some public TCRs in many donors. The study listed approximately 160 cytomegalovirus-associated TCR beta chains.

The CDR3 extends over 14 amino acids. V dropped 6 bases and J dropped 0 bases, with 11 bases sitting between them. The V gene's germline CDR1 is MDHEN and CDR2 SYDVKM. The V gene is TRBV28, the J gene TRBJ1-2; D possibly corresponds to TRBD1 (6 bases). Sequencing was done on a sample of PBMCs. The source is a young man in good health and CMV-seronegative. DNA of the CDR3: TGTGCCAGCAGGTGGGACATAGCTAACTATGGCTACACCTTC. Translating it yields CASRWDIANYGYTF.